Listed below are T cell receptor beta chains from one sample, sequenced in a study of cytomegalovirus exposure and HLA in healthy donors. Measured with immunoSEQ multiplex PCR; TCRdb has only the in-frame clones, and not every one. The sample includes fewer than 130,000 clones, about 70% of them seen just once. Sequencing used PBMCs. Source of these receptors: a man between 50 and 59 years old in good health and CMV-seropositive. Each CDR3 is given without its conserved first and last residue.

V gene,CDR3 protein
TRBV19,ASRSGVYEQF
TRBV6-1,ASPPGVGTGELF
TRBV11-2,ASSLLRGENSPLH
TRBV5-5,ASSLARGATDTQY
TRBV5-1,ASKRLRDTEAF
TRBV7-8,ASSSKLAGGLETQY
TRBV19,ASSIVGRNEQF
TRBV9,ASSVVGVSTDTQY
TRBV29-1,SVTTGSYYGYT
TRBV2,ASRSTGTGGDYGYT
TRBV28,ASSSRSVEQF
TRBV5-1,ASSTGSGGRETQY
TRBV6-5,ASSYLGAGGNYEQY
TRBV5-4,ASSPGAGPDTQY
TRBV9,ASSVGGSGYEQY
TRBV12-5,ASGPVTGAFRYGYT
TRBV5-4,ASSFNQRGGEQY
TRBV15,ATSSRDRYLLAGDEQF
TRBV7-8,ASSLVAQGGGQPQH
TRBV6-1,ASSATGSGYGYT
TRBV7-9,ASSLARGAVYGYT
TRBV7-2,ASSKDRNTEAF
TRBV2,ASSEFLGGFNEQF
TRBV4-1,ASSQGLGQPLSYEQY
TRBV18,ASSPLTEGRGGYT
TRBV19,ASSATLAGGTDTQY
TRBV29-1,SVGPAEAF
TRBV7-9,ASSFPGTGDQETQY
TRBV11-2,ASSLGLAGGKDTQY
TRBV5-4,ASSRGEMNTEAF
TRBV5-4,ASKGTPEETQY
TRBV5-6,ASSWVSRTGETGELF
TRBV2,ASTGPSGVGGGEQY
TRBV4-1,ASSQDGYVQSF
TRBV19,ASSVPLQGGGYT
TRBV4-1,ASSQGPNSNEKLF
TRBV5-1,ASSLGQGPEGYT
TRBV7-2,ASSPDRGANYGYT
TRBV5-1,ASSSGVSGANVLT
TRBV10-3,AISEGGVRAGELF
TRBV21-1,ASSKMGNREGYGYT
TRBV6-5,ASSPRQGYSPLH
TRBV4-1,ASSQGSGQPQH
TRBV4-1,ASSQMTGAGNSPLH
TRBV9,ASSVGRENIQY
TRBV5-8,ASSSSVRDTQY
TRBV10-3,AISPVPAGDYGYT
TRBV9,ASSSHHSLGPEAF
TRBV6-6,ASSYPGLANEQF
TRBV6-4,ASSDLAWSGGSEKLF
TRBV27,ASSLRRNEKLF
TRBV12-5,ASGITTVNTEAF
TRBV14,ASSRAGRESSGELF
TRBV6-5,ASSYSGGSGANVLT
TRBV2,ASREQNTEAF